The source of this TCR beta chain is a study of a mutant IDH1 vaccine in newly diagnosed glioma. About the study: Sex among treated patients split approximately 62% male, around 40% female; mean age was roughly 40 years. Overall study results and limits: Immune responses induced by vaccination arose in approximately 92% of the patients.

In the case of this clone: Its antigen remains unidentified.

TCRdb's copy holds only in-frame clones and misses some; the assay was immunoSEQ multiplex PCR. The data contain 90,000 to 100,000 clones, roughly 90% of them singletons. Time point: baseline, week 1 (first vaccination visit). Treatment of the sample: pre-vaccination baseline after standard-of-care therapy. In every donor, the tumor was a new WHO grade 3 or 4 IDH1-mutant, ATRX-lost astrocytoma. J was trimmed by 6 bases and V by 10 bases; bases with no gene match: 14. The CDR3 has 15 residues. Germline values: CDR1 MGHDK, CDR2 SYGVNS. The material was PBMCs, obtained from a glioma patient treated with radiotherapy, temozolomide or both. This TCR derives from a woman aged 45-60 years with glioma. The J gene is TRBJ1-5, the V gene TRBV25-1; TRBD1 agrees at 8 bases. CDR3 sequence (DNA): TGTGCCACAGCCGGCAGGGGGCCCCCGTTTCAGCCCCAGCATTTT. It specifies CATAGRGPPFQPQHF.